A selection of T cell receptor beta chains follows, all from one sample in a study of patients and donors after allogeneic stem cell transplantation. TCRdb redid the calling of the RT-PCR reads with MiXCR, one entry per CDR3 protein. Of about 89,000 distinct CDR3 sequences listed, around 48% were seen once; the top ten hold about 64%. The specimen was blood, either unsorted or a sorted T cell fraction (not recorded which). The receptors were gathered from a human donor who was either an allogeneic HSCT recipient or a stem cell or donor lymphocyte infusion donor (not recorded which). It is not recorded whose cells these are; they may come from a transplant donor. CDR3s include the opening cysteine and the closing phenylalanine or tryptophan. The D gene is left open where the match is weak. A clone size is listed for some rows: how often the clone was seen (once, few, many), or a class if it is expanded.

CDR3: CASSIRDYPPDTQYF
DNA: TGTGCCAGCAGCATCCGGGACTACCCCCCAGATACGCAGTATTTT
J: TRBJ2-3
V: TRBV9
D: TRBD2
size: .

CDR3: CASTPPFTGELFF
DNA: TGTGCCAGCACCCCTCCTTTCACCGGGGAGCTGTTTTTT
J: TRBJ2-2
V: TRBV7-9
D: .
size: .

CDR3: CASSVQGPGNEQFF
DNA: TGTGCCAGCAGCGTCCAGGGACCTGGCAATGAGCAGTTCTTC
J: TRBJ2-1
V: TRBV9
D: .
size: few

CDR3: CASSEGVWANTEAFF
DNA: TGTGCCAGCAGCGAGGGGGTTTGGGCCAACACTGAAGCTTTCTTT
J: TRBJ1-1
V: TRBV7-9
D: .
size: .

CDR3: CASSYTQGADQPQHF
DNA: TGTGCCAGCAGTTACACACAGGGGGCTGATCAGCCCCAGCATTTT
J: TRBJ1-5
V: TRBV6-5
D: TRBD1
size: few

CDR3: CASTPTGLVRNTIYF
DNA: TGTGCCAGCACCCCGACAGGATTGGTTAGAAACACCATATATTTT
J: TRBJ1-3
V: TRBV12-3/TRBV12-4
D: .
size: .

CDR3: CASSFFGVASGDEQFF
DNA: TGTGCCAGCAGTTTTTTTGGAGTAGCGTCGGGGGATGAGCAGTTCTTC
J: TRBJ2-1
V: TRBV6-2/TRBV6-3
D: .
size: once

CDR3: CSVGTGRFTEAFF
DNA: TGCAGCGTTGGGACAGGGCGGTTCACTGAAGCTTTCTTT
J: TRBJ1-1
V: TRBV29-1
D: TRBD1
size: .

CDR3: CASSYLGANEQYF
DNA: TGTGCCAGCAGTTACTTGGGGGCAAACGAGCAGTACTTC
J: TRBJ2-7
V: TRBV6-2/TRBV6-3
D: .
size: .

CDR3: CASSLMMGLAGFADTQYF
DNA: TGTGCCAGCAGCTTAATGATGGGACTAGCGGGATTTGCAGATACGCAGTATTTT
J: TRBJ2-3
V: TRBV7-8
D: TRBD2
size: .

CDR3: CDSSVGVEGVQPQHF
DNA: TGTGACAGCAGCGTAGGAGTCGAGGGGGTTCAGCCCCAGCATTTT
J: TRBJ1-5
V: TRBV9
D: .
size: .

CDR3: CASSPSGQGARVGNQPQHF
DNA: TGTGCCAGCAGCCCATCGGGACAGGGGGCGAGAGTTGGCAATCAGCCCCAGCATTTT
J: TRBJ1-5
V: TRBV7-2
D: TRBD1
size: .

CDR3: CASSPFPYHLYGYTF
DNA: TGTGCCAGCAGTCCTTTCCCCTACCACCTGTATGGCTACACCTTC
J: TRBJ1-2
V: TRBV28
D: .
size: few

CDR3: CASSFRGVANYGYTF
DNA: TGTGCCAGCAGTTTTAGGGGGGTCGCTAACTATGGCTACACCTTC
J: TRBJ1-2
V: TRBV27
D: .
size: .

CDR3: CASSQERGVGTEAFF
DNA: TGCGCCAGCAGCCAAGAAAGGGGGGTCGGCACTGAAGCTTTCTTT
J: TRBJ1-1
V: TRBV4-1
D: .
size: few

CDR3: CASRGQGLNYGYTF
DNA: TGTGCCAGCAGAGGACAGGGCCTTAACTATGGCTACACCTTC
J: TRBJ1-2
V: TRBV28
D: TRBD1
size: many

CDR3: CASSVAVIGDDTQYF
DNA: TGTGCCAGCAGCGTAGCAGTTATAGGGGACGATACGCAGTATTTT
J: TRBJ2-3
V: TRBV9
D: .
size: .

CDR3: CASSYPGTENTEAFF
DNA: TGTGCCAGCAGCTATCCCGGGACGGAGAACACTGAAGCTTTCTTT
J: TRBJ1-1
V: TRBV7-6
D: .
size: .

CDR3: CASRGQGVYQPQHF
DNA: TGTGCCAGCAGGGGACAGGGGGTATATCAGCCCCAGCATTTT
J: TRBJ1-5
V: TRBV28
D: TRBD1
size: once

CDR3: CASSQDSGHGYTF
DNA: TGCGCCAGCAGCCAAGATTCCGGGCACGGCTACACCTTC
J: TRBJ1-2
V: TRBV4-3
D: .
size: .

CDR3: CASSRTSSYEQYF
DNA: TGTGCCAGCAGTCGGACCAGCTCCTACGAGCAGTACTTC
J: TRBJ2-7
V: TRBV6-2/TRBV6-3
D: .
size: .

CDR3: CASSYGTYPSFTYNEQFF
DNA: TGTGCCAGCAGTTATGGGACTTATCCCTCTTTTACTTACAATGAGCAGTTCTTC
J: TRBJ2-1
V: TRBV6-2/TRBV6-3
D: .
size: .

CDR3: CASSNGLSSYNEQFF
DNA: TGTGCCAGCAGCAACGGGCTCAGCTCCTACAATGAGCAGTTCTTC
J: TRBJ2-1
V: TRBV7-6
D: .
size: .

CDR3: CAISESGSGREDDEQYF
DNA: TGTGCCATCAGTGAGTCTGGTAGCGGGAGAGAGGACGACGAGCAGTACTTC
J: TRBJ2-7
V: TRBV10-3
D: TRBD2
size: .

CDR3: CASSLFQGARGLTNEKLFF
DNA: TGCGCCAGCAGCTTATTCCAGGGGGCGCGAGGTTTAACTAATGAAAAACTGTTTTTT
J: TRBJ1-4
V: TRBV5-1
D: TRBD1
size: .

CDR3: CASLYPGSYERYF
DNA: TGTGCCAGCTTGTATCCTGGCTCCTACGAGCGGTACTTC
J: TRBJ2-7
V: TRBV28
D: .
size: .